Each of the 32 T cell receptor beta chains below was sequenced from the same sample in a study of blood T cell repertoires in COVID-19. Produced via immunoSEQ multiplex PCR; TCRdb's table is partial and in-frame only. Altogether 120,000 or so clones are present, around 86% being singletons, with the ten largest covering under 7%. Input material: peripheral blood. The source is a man at least 80 years old with active or convalescent COVID-19.

This chain joins TRBV20-1 and TRBJ2-7; a possible D gene is TRBD2 (7 bases). The V gene's germline CDR1 is DFQATT and CDR2 SNEGSKA (reference sequence). V was trimmed by 3 bases and J by 5 bases, leaving 23 bases between them. CDR3 length equals 16 residues. This chain's CDR3 is CSASWEWGRGNDEQYF. The CDR3 DNA follows: TGCAGTGCTAGTTGGGAGTGGGGGAGGGGGAACGACGAGCAGTACTTC.

The chain links TRBV5-1 to TRBJ2-1; no definite D call. Germline V gene lookup returns CDR1 SGHRS and CDR2 YFSETQ. The CDR3 contains 12 residues. Trimming stripped 0 bases from V and 9 bases from J, with 7 bases between. CDR3 DNA sequence: TGCGCCAGCAGCTTGGCCTATGGTGAGCAGTTCTTC. Amino acids: CASSLAYGEQFF.

The rearrangement links TRBV4-1 to TRBJ2-3; 10 bases line up with TRBD2. Unmatched junction bases numbered 11, after V lost 7 bases and J lost 4 bases. Germline V gives CDR1 MGHRA, CDR2 YSYEKL. The CDR3 has 16 amino acids. As DNA, the CDR3 is TGCGCCAGCACTAGGTCTAGCGGGAGTAGGGCAGATACGCAGTATTTT. Translated: CASTRSSGSRADTQYF.

This chain connects TRBV5-6 to TRBJ2-7; 9 nucleotides align to TRBD1. Germline assignment: CDR1 SGHDT and CDR2 YYEEEE. V dropped 7 bases and J dropped 3; count of bases not matched to a gene: 11. CDR3 length: 15 amino acids. CDR3 DNA: TGTGCCAGCGTCTTGACTGGACAGGGGAACTACGAGCAGTACTTC. The encoded protein is CASVLTGQGNYEQYF.

The chain recombines TRBV19 with TRBJ2-7, with D possibly TRBD2 on 6 matching bases. This CDR3 has 14 residues. Per germline, CDR1 LNHDA and CDR2 SQIVND (reference sequence). V lost 9 bases and J lost 3, with 18 bases in between. CDR3 loop: CARSPGERNYEQYF. The CDR3 coding sequence is TGTGCCAGATCCCCGGGGGAGAGGAACTACGAGCAGTACTTC.

The V and J genes are TRBV21-1 and TRBJ2-7; TRBD2 is taken as the D call from the table, unchecked against the DNA. TRBV21-1 is flagged as a pseudogene. The CDR3 consists of 19 residues. As DNA, the CDR3 is TGTGCCAGCAGCAAAGCGCTTTTGGAGACTAGCGGGGGGGACTACGAGCAGTACTTC. Amino acids: CASSKALLETSGGDYEQYF.

The V gene is TRBV4-1, the J gene TRBJ1-1; 7 bases match TRBD1. V dropped 2 bases and J dropped 7; count of bases not matched to a gene: 13. This CDR3 spans 16 amino acids. Germline lookup yields CDR1 MGHRA and CDR2 YSYEKL. CDR3 in amino acids: CASSQKSTNRGGEAFF. The CDR3 DNA follows: TGCGCCAGCAGCCAAAAAAGTACCAACAGGGGAGGTGAAGCTTTCTTT.

This clone came up a few times. This chain connects TRBV9 to TRBJ2-7, with 10 bases aligning to TRBD2. Germline V gene data show CDR1 as SGDLS and CDR2 as YYNGEE. V dropped 4 bases and J dropped 3; count of bases not matched to a gene: 10. The CDR3 is 16 amino acids. As DNA, the CDR3 is TGTGCCAGCAGCCCTAGGACTAGCGGCCGTTACTACGAGCAGTACTTC. Residues: CASSPRTSGRYYEQYF. Using reference TRBV9 and TRBJ2-7 for the parts outside the CDR3, the full variable domain is DSGVTQTPKHLITATGQRVTLRCSPRSGDLSVYWYQQSLDQGLQFLIQYYNGEERAKGNILERFSAQQFPDLHSELNLSSLELGDSALYFCASSPRTSGRYYEQYFGPGTRLTVT.

For the CDR3, the DNA is TGTGCCAGCAGTTTAGCCAGGGGTGAAAAACTGTTTTTT. It codes for CASSLARGEKLFF. The V gene is TRBV27, the J gene TRBJ1-4; D is possibly TRBD1 (6 bases). Germline loops: CDR1 MNHEY, CDR2 SMNVEV (reference sequence). Deletions cut 2 bases from V and 7 bases from J, with 8 bases between. This CDR3 is 13 amino acids long.

The CDR3 DNA sequence: TGTGCCAGCAGCTTGGGTGGGGGAGGTAATTCACCCCTCCACTTT. Amino acid sequence: CASSLGGGGNSPLHF. The gene calls are TRBV5-6 and TRBJ1-6; a weak D match, TRBD1 (5 bases). Germline loops: CDR1 SGHDT, CDR2 YYEEEE. Trimming pared 0 bases from V and 6 bases from J, leaving 10 bases between. This CDR3 comprises 15 residues.

The V call is TRBV7-3, the J call TRBJ1-2; 8 bases fit TRBD1. The V segment lost 5 bases and the J segment 6 bases; nucleotides outside the gene matches: 8. CDR1 SGHTA and CDR2 FQGTGA come from the germline V gene. The CDR3 has 14 residues. In DNA, the CDR3 is TGTGCCAGCAGCCCTCAAGGACAGGGTCATGGCTACACCTTC. Its translation: CASSPQGQGHGYTF.

V usage is TRBV11-2 and J usage is TRBJ1-5; D gene ambiguous. Deletions cut 0 bases from V and 4 bases from J, with 4 bases between. The CDR3 length is 13 residues. Per germline, CDR1 SGHAT and CDR2 FQNNGV. The chain's CDR3 is CASSLERNQPQHF. CDR3 DNA: TGTGCCAGCAGCTTAGAACGGAATCAGCCCCAGCATTTT.

The rearrangement links TRBV20-1 to TRBJ2-3, with a tentative D call TRBD2 (6 bases). V lost 3 bases to trimming and J lost 6 bases, with 16 bases between them. Germline loops: CDR1 DFQATT, CDR2 SNEGSKA (reference sequence). The length of the CDR3 is 14 residues. The CDR3 reads CSASSLAPEDTQYF. In DNA, the CDR3 is TGCAGTGCTAGTAGCCTAGCGCCAGAGGATACGCAGTATTTT.

The V and J genes are TRBV29-1 and TRBJ2-7; D might be TRBD1 (6 bases). This CDR3 is built from 13 residues. CDR1 and CDR2 (germline): SQVTM, ANQGSEA. V shed 0 bases and J shed 6 bases, with 12 bases lying between them. This chain's CDR3 is CSVEDLLGGEQYF. CDR3 sequence (DNA): TGCAGCGTTGAAGATCTTCTAGGGGGCGAGCAGTACTTC.

The chain links TRBV6-5 to TRBJ2-5; 11 bases agree with TRBD1. This CDR3 is built from 15 residues. The V gene's germline CDR1 is MNHEY and CDR2 SVGAGI. Losses at the gene ends were 8 bases for V and 1 base for J; bases not matched to a gene: 6. As DNA, the CDR3 is TGTGCCAGCTGCCCCGGGACAGGGGGCCAAGAGACCCAGTACTTC. Encoded protein: CASCPGTGGQETQYF.

This chain links TRBV9 with TRBJ1-2, with 10 positions matching TRBD1. The ends lost 4 bases at V and 7 bases at J; junction bases unmatched: 13. CDR1 and CDR2 (germline): SGDLS, YYNGEE. This CDR3 has 16 residues. The CDR3 spells CASSPRPGQGSLGYTF. CDR3 bases: TGTGCCAGCAGCCCTAGACCGGGACAGGGGTCTCTTGGCTACACCTTC. The whole variable domain, remainder taken from reference TRBV9 and TRBJ1-2, is DSGVTQTPKHLITATGQRVTLRCSPRSGDLSVYWYQQSLDQGLQFLIQYYNGEERAKGNILERFSAQQFPDLHSELNLSSLELGDSALYFCASSPRPGQGSLGYTFGSGTRLTVV.

CDR3 loop: CASSGQRNTGELFF. The DNA of the CDR3 is TGCGCCAGTTCGGGACAGAGGAACACCGGGGAGCTGTTTTTT. The V call is TRBV4-1, the J call TRBJ2-2, with TRBD1 matching 7 bases. With V trimmed by 9 bases and J by 1 base, 5 bases remained unmatched. The CDR3 totals 14 residues. Germline V CDR1 and CDR2: MGHRA, YSYEKL.

DNA of the CDR3: TGTGCCAGCAGCCAAGGTGGTAGCGGCACAGATACGCAGTATTTT. This codes for CASSQGGSGTDTQYF. V is TRBV14 and J is TRBJ2-3, with D maybe TRBD2 (5 bases). There are 15 residues in the CDR3. Germline V CDR1 and CDR2: SGHDN, FVKESK. Trimming took off 1 base at V and 1 base at J, with 9 bases between the two ends.

The chain couples TRBV29-1 to TRBJ1-2; 7 bases line up with TRBD1. This CDR3 comprises 14 residues. Trimming took 6 bases from V and 7 from J; bases not matched to a gene: 14. Germline CDR1 and CDR2: SQVTM and ANQGSEA. CDR3 sequence: CSVQKQGSGFGYTF. As DNA, the CDR3 is TGCAGCGTCCAAAAACAGGGGTCAGGATTTGGCTACACCTTC.

The rearrangement uses TRBV27 and TRBJ1-1, with 9 positions matching TRBD1. This CDR3 region has 17 residues. Per the germline V gene, CDR1 is MNHEY and CDR2 is SMNVEV (reference sequence). Losses at the gene ends were 3 bases for V and 5 bases for J; bases not matched to a gene: 13. The CDR3 loop reads CASSFPSTGGYRTEAFF. As DNA, the CDR3 is TGTGCCAGCAGTTTCCCTTCGACAGGGGGATACAGGACTGAAGCTTTCTTT.

This chain uses TRBV11-3 with TRBJ2-3, with 15 bases identical to TRBD2. Germline V gene sequence: CDR1 SGHNT, CDR2 YENEEA. V was clipped by 5 bases and J by 2 bases; unmatched bases: 5. CDR3 length: 17 amino acids. In nucleotides, the CDR3 is TGTGCCAGCAGCACGGGACTAGCGGGGGGCATCACAGATACGCAGTATTTT. This sequence encodes CASSTGLAGGITDTQYF. The full variable domain, its missing parts supplied by reference TRBV11-3 and TRBJ2-3, is EAGVVQSPRYKIIEKKQPVAFWCNPISGHNTLYWYLQNLGQGPELLIRYENEEAVDDSQLPKDRFSAERLKGVDSTLKIQPAELGDSAVYLCASSTGLAGGITDTQYFGPGTRLTVL.

The rearrangement joins TRBV5-8 to TRBJ2-7, with D uncertain. The germline CDR1 and CDR2 sequences are SGHTS and YDEGEE. The CDR3 is made up of 14 amino acids. Trimming cost V 0 bases and J 3 bases, with 10 bases left between them. CDR3 in DNA: TGTGCCAGCAGCTTGGACAGAAGCAACTACGAGCAGTACTTC. Its protein product is CASSLDRSNYEQYF.

The rearrangement uses TRBV6-5 and TRBJ1-5; D gene unclear. This CDR3 region has 15 residues. The V end lost 7 bases, the J end lost 0 bases, and 13 bases lay between the germline ends. The germline V gene encodes CDR1 MNHEY and CDR2 SVGAGI. DNA of the CDR3: TGTGCCAGCATGATAACAGAATATAGCAATCAGCCCCAGCATTTT. The encoded protein is CASMITEYSNQPQHF.

V usage is TRBV19 and J usage is TRBJ1-1; D might be TRBD1 (5 bases). From germline, CDR1 is LNHDA and CDR2 SQIVND (reference sequence). V was cut by 3 bases and J by 4 bases, with 12 bases left in between. The CDR3 extends over 14 amino acids. Here the CDR3 reads CASSIAGGITEAFF. DNA for the CDR3: TGTGCCAGTAGTATCGCCGGGGGGATCACTGAAGCTTTCTTT.

The chain employs TRBV7-9 and TRBJ2-7; TRBD2 matches 11 bases. With V trimmed by 3 bases and J by 4 bases, 11 bases remained unmatched. Looked up from germline, CDR1 is SEHNR and CDR2 is FQNEAQ (reference sequence). This CDR3 has 17 residues. The CDR3 reads CASSFTSGSQVTYEQYF. The CDR3 bases are TGTGCCAGCAGCTTTACTAGCGGGAGTCAAGTCACGTACGAGCAGTACTTC.

The J gene is TRBJ1-2, the V gene TRBV9; 9 nucleotides line up with TRBD1. Germline V CDR1 and CDR2: SGDLS, YYNGEE. The CDR3 runs 14 residues. V was pared by 4 bases and J by 0 bases, with 1 base of the junction left unmatched. CDR3 protein: CASSWTGANYGYTF. DNA of the CDR3: TGTGCCAGCAGCTGGACAGGGGCTAACTATGGCTACACCTTC.

The chain has TRBV9 and TRBJ2-7, with a tentative D call TRBD2 (5 bases). The CDR3 sequence is 13 residues long. Looked up from germline, CDR1 is SGDLS and CDR2 is YYNGEE. The V gene lost 0 bases and the J gene lost 7 bases, with 11 bases spanning the gap. CDR3 residues: CASSVGAGAEQYF. In DNA, the CDR3 is TGTGCCAGCAGCGTAGGGGCGGGTGCGGAGCAGTACTTC.

The chain couples TRBV7-3 to TRBJ1-6, with 11 bases that match TRBD1. Germline CDR1 SGHTA, CDR2 FQGTGA. V dropped 1 base and J dropped 4; count of bases not matched to a gene: 6. This CDR3 spans 18 amino acids. CDR3 in amino acids: CASSLNGQGASYNSPLHF. The DNA for the CDR3 is TGTGCCAGCAGCTTAAATGGACAGGGGGCCTCGTATAATTCACCCCTCCACTTT.

This clone was observed a single time. The gene calls are TRBV7-2 and TRBJ1-1, with D hard to call. Looked up from germline, CDR1 is SGHTA and CDR2 is FQGNSA. The V gene lost 2 bases and the J gene lost 3 bases, with 7 bases spanning the gap. The CDR3 covers 13 residues. This CDR3 is CASSLLADTEAFF. CDR3 nucleotides: TGTGCCAGCAGCTTATTAGCGGACACTGAAGCTTTCTTT.

The J gene is TRBJ2-1, the V gene TRBV24-1; 7 bases are shared with TRBD2. V shed 1 base and J 4 bases; nucleotides not matched to a gene: 12. This CDR3 comprises 18 residues. Germline V gives CDR1 KGHDR, CDR2 SFDVKD. The CDR3 sequence: CATSDLGSPTSLYNEQFF. In DNA form, the CDR3 reads TGTGCCACCAGTGATTTAGGTTCCCCGACTAGCCTTTACAATGAGCAGTTCTTC.

The CDR3 DNA is TGCGCCAGCAGCCCGAACAGAGCTAACACCGGGGAGCTGTTTTTT. Translating it yields CASSPNRANTGELFF. This chain joins TRBV5-1 and TRBJ2-2, with no clear D. The CDR3 has 15 residues. Germline CDR1 reads SGHRS; CDR2 reads YFSETQ. The ends were cut back, 4 bases at V and 2 bases at J, with 12 bases in the middle.

The chain combines TRBV6-5 with TRBJ1-2; 7 bases align to TRBD1. The ends lost 6 bases at V and 2 bases at J; junction bases unmatched: 9. There are 15 residues in the CDR3. CDR1 is MNHEY, CDR2 SVGAGI, per germline. CDR3: CASSRGTDENYGYTF. The CDR3, as DNA: TGTGCCAGCAGCCGTGGGACAGACGAAAACTATGGCTACACCTTC.